These 9 T cell receptor beta chains were all obtained from the same sample, sequenced in a study of tumor-infiltrating lymphocytes in primary liver carcinoma. Using a constant-region primer together with ProtoScript II reverse transcriptase, TCR beta cDNA was made from 500 to 650 ng of total RNA. Library construction for TCR beta comprised three nested multiplex PCR rounds performed with slightly modified ARM-PCR. PCR rounds one and two used TRBV1-TRBV30 forward primers with a C-beta reverse primer for about 9 cycles each. TCRdb independently ran MiXCR on the multiplex PCR reads; one entry per CDR3 protein. The data show 100,000 or so distinct CDR3 sequences, about 70% seen once. Co-extracted RNA and DNA came from approximately 20-30 mg of unsorted bulk tissue. The source material was liver tumor tissue from sampling region 2. Subset in this sample: tumor region T2, inferior pole. Receptor source: a woman in her sixties or seventies with primary liver carcinoma and hepatitis B virus infection.

This clonotype was recorded only once. One base away lies a much larger clone, so this may be a sequencing read error. Because the CDR3 is missing its conserved closing phenylalanine or tryptophan, this is likely a read error. The chain is built from TRBV5-1 and TRBJ1-1; TRBD1 agrees at 9 bases. Germline values: CDR1 SGHRS, CDR2 YFSETQ. Unmatched junction bases numbered 3, after V lost 3 bases and J lost 3 bases. The CDR3 length is 14 residues. The CDR3 is CASSYRDRDTEAFL. Here the CDR3 DNA reads TGCGCCAGCAGCTACCGGGACAGGGACACTGAAGCTTTCCTT.

Details on this clonotype: At one of its ends the junction is not consistent with the germline gene, which may arise from a read error. The chain has TRBV11-3 and TRBJ2-1, with D tentatively TRBD1 (6 bases). Germline loops: CDR1 SGHNT, CDR2 YENEEA. The CDR3 consists of 13 residues. The CDR3 region has the DNA TGTGCCAGCAGTGCTGGGGGCTACCATGAGCAGCTCTTC. Protein product: CASSAGGYHEQLF.

V is TRBV29-1 and J is TRBJ2-1; 7 nucleotides line up with TRBD2. V lost 5 bases to trimming and J lost 0 bases; unmatched junction nucleotides: 7. CDR3 length: 15 residues. Per germline, CDR1 SQVTM and CDR2 ANQGSEA. In nucleotides, the CDR3 is TGCAGCGTTCTGGGCGGGAGTGGCTCCTACAATGAGCAGTTCTTC. Translating it yields CSVLGGSGSYNEQFF.

As regards this clonotype: A junction boundary mismatches the germline segment, possibly from a read error. The genes are TRBV11-1 and TRBJ1-2; perhaps TRBD1 as D (6 bases). CDR1 is SGHAT, CDR2 FQDESV, per germline (reference sequence). The CDR3 runs to 14 residues. The CDR3 sequence: CASGLMDSIYDYTF. CDR3 coding DNA: TGTGCCAGCGGCCTTATGGACAGCATCTATGACTACACCTTC.

In the case of this clonotype: The CDR3 ends on some other residue instead of the conserved phenylalanine or tryptophan, so this is likely a read error. No DNA is shown, since the ends of the CDR3 on it are uncertain; the CDR3 is the one TCRdb lists. The chain recombines TRBV11-2 with TRBJ2-4; TRBD2 is taken as the D call from the table, unchecked against the DNA. CDR1 is SGHAT, CDR2 FQNNGV, per germline. Ends included, the CDR3 has 19 residues. The CDR3 sequence: CASSPRLAGGPRIKNTQYC.

This clonotype was detected once. The junction differs from germline at one of its ends, possibly a read error. This chain connects TRBV14 to TRBJ2-3; D perhaps matches TRBD2 (7 bases). Germline V gene lookup returns CDR1 SGHDN and CDR2 FVKESK. There are 14 residues in the CDR3. CDR3 coding DNA: TGTGCCAGCAACCTATCGGGGGGCACAGATACGAAGTATTTT. Its protein product is CASNLSGGTDTKYF.

Details on this clonotype: One end of the junction varies from germline; a read error may be responsible. The J gene is TRBJ1-2, the V gene TRBV6-6; 8 bases are a match to TRBD1. Germline CDR1 reads MNHNY; CDR2 reads SVGAGI (reference sequence). The CDR3 consists of 15 residues. CDR3 sequence: CASSSRTGSNHGYTF. The CDR3 nucleotides are TGTGCTAGCAGTTCGCGGACAGGGTCTAACCATGGCTACACCTTC.

Points on this clonotype: A junction boundary mismatches the germline segment, possibly from a read error. The chain is built from TRBV7-9 and TRBJ2-4; TRBD2 matches 8 bases. CDR3 length equals 14 residues. Germline V lookup: CDR1 SEHNR, CDR2 FQNEAQ (reference sequence). The CDR3 protein is CVSSSGGAESIQYF. CDR3 sequence (DNA): TGTGTCAGCAGCTCGGGAGGGGCCGAAAGCATTCAGTACTTC.

This clonotype was seen repeatedly, ten times or more. The chain carries TRBV5-6 and TRBJ2-1, with 9 bases lining up with TRBD1. V lost 1 base to trimming and J lost 8 bases; unmatched junction nucleotides: 1. The length of the CDR3 is 13 residues. Germline CDR1 reads SGHDT; CDR2 reads YYEEEE. The CDR3 sequence is CASSLWTGDEQFF. DNA of the CDR3: TGTGCCAGCAGCTTGTGGACAGGGGATGAGCAGTTCTTC.